Below are 6 T cell receptor beta chains sequenced from a single sample in a study of a mutant IDH1 vaccine in newly diagnosed glioma. Clones were read by immunoSEQ multiplex PCR, and TCRdb kept only the in-frame ones, dropping some. The sample holds over 25,000 clones, approximately 86% seen once. The time point: baseline, week 1 (first vaccination visit). Regarding treatment: pre-vaccination baseline after standard-of-care therapy. Sequencing was performed on PBMCs, taken from a glioma patient treated with radiotherapy, temozolomide or both. These receptors all come from a woman in her thirties or forties with glioma.

This chain links TRBV6-1 with TRBJ2-5; D is uncertain. Germline V gene data show CDR1 as MNHNS and CDR2 as SASEGT. The V end was cut by 6 bases, the J end by 5 bases, with 19 bases between. CDR3 length: 15 amino acids. The CDR3 DNA follows: TGTGCCAGCAGGAGTCGGCTAGGAACCCTGGAGACCCAGTACTTC. It codes for CASRSRLGTLETQYF.

This clone was found a few times. This sequence joins TRBV4-2 and TRBJ1-1; D is unclear. The germline V gene has CDR1 LGHNA and CDR2 YNFKEQ. The length of the CDR3 is 13 residues. V lost 4 bases and J lost 1, with 7 bases in between. CDR3 sequence (DNA): TGTGCCAGCAGCCGAGCAGGGAACACTGAAGCTTTCTTT. Protein: CASSRAGNTEAFF.

This clone was seen more than once but under ten times. V usage is TRBV7-8 and J usage is TRBJ1-1; tentatively, D is TRBD1 (6 bases). CDR3 length: 14 residues. Between the trimmed V and J ends, which lost 5 bases and 0 bases, there was a span of 10 bases. CDR1 and CDR2 from the germline V gene are SGHVS and FQNEAQ. The CDR3 DNA reads TGTGCCAGCAGCGCGGGACATTTGAACACTGAAGCTTTCTTT. It is translated as CASSAGHLNTEAFF.

J is TRBJ2-5 and V is TRBV5-1, with no clear D. The germline CDR1 and CDR2 sequences are SGHRS and YFSETQ. V was shortened by 0 bases and J by 2 bases, with 11 bases between the two germline ends. The CDR3 is made up of 15 amino acids. In DNA form, the CDR3 reads TGCGCCAGCAGCTTGGCGGGTGGGATGCAAGAGACCCAGTACTTC. It translates to CASSLAGGMQETQYF.

Concerning this clone itself: Germline is not matched at one junction end, which may reflect a read error. For the CDR3, the DNA is TGTGCCAGTGTGGAATACACTGAGCAGTTCTTC. Its translation is CASVEYTEQFF. The chain is built from TRBV2 and TRBJ2-1; the D is unclear. From germline, CDR1 is SNHLY and CDR2 FYNNEI. The CDR3 is 11 amino acids.

This clone was detected only once. The rearrangement joins TRBV9 to TRBJ2-7, with D possibly matching TRBD1 (6 bases). Trimming shortened V by 2 bases and J by 3 bases, and 12 bases separated the two germline ends. This CDR3 is 14 amino acids long. Germline V gene data show CDR1 as SGDLS and CDR2 as YYNGEE. The CDR3 nucleotides are TGTGCCAGCAGCGTCCGGGACACGAACTACGAGCAGTACTTC. Protein sequence: CASSVRDTNYEQYF. Drawing the rest from reference TRBV9 and TRBJ2-7, the complete variable domain is DSGVTQTPKHLITATGQRVTLRCSPRSGDLSVYWYQQSLDQGLQFLIQYYNGEERAKGNILERFSAQQFPDLHSELNLSSLELGDSALYFCASSVRDTNYEQYFGPGTRLTVT.